The entry below gives a single T cell receptor beta chain sequence along with its context. This clone was counted a single time. What this receptor recognizes is not known. No much larger clone exists at a distance of one base, and base qualities are not known. The record originates from a study of regulatory T cells (dated by TCRdb to 2017 to 2018). Study-level background: Between CD3G-deficient patients and healthy controls, the study compared T-cell receptor beta repertoires in sorted regulatory T cells, conventional CD4+ T cells and CD8+ T cells.

Sequences MNHEY (CDR1) and SMNVEV (CDR2) are obtained from the germline V gene (reference sequence). V sheds 1 base and J sheds 4 bases, leaving 10 bases between their ends. The CDR3 holds 15 amino acids from the cysteine to the phenylalanine. Of all the DNA, just the CDR3 is kept, 45 bases in frame from base 1. Evidence of autoimmunity was present in all CD3G-deficient patients, and the autoimmunity was more severe in two of the patients. Patients ranged from 2 to 39 years of age at testing and had reduced naive and increased memory CD4+ and CD8+ T-cell proportions. CD4+ cells were FACS-sorted into CD25-high CD127-low regulatory T cells and CD25-low CD127-high conventional CD4+ T cells. The patient group comprised about 6 individuals with CD3G deficiency. An international network of physicians spanning the United States, Europe and Asia provided the patient samples and clinical data. Peripheral blood mononuclear cells were isolated by Ficoll density separation.

In the multiplex PCR, 52 forward TRBV primers and 13 reverse TRBJ primers were used, and assay-based and computational corrections were applied for amplification bias. Within the immunoSEQ assay, multiplex PCR amplified rearranged TRB loci from genomic DNA. Sequencing of the TRB amplicons was done on an Illumina HiSeq platform. The paper's data handling went like this. Raw sequences were error-filtered and aligned to reference gene sequences by custom algorithms and were subsequently analyzed with the immunoSEQ online tools. The frequencies of productive and nonproductive TRB rearrangements were evaluated among unique sequences as well as among total sequences. The likelihood of self-reactivity was estimated by examining two features, hydrophobicity and amino acid composition, of TRB CDR3 positions 6 and 7. For group comparisons, t tests, Mann-Whitney tests or two-way ANOVA were performed in Prism software. Drawn from immuneACCESS, this table holds only the in-frame rearrangements with V and J called that TCRdb kept. Clones are partly lost; checked studies trace under half to an unresolved V gene and leave the rest unexplained. The V and J calls and the clone size are those of that table, but D and trimming were determined from the DNA. This sample holds tens of thousands of clones; more than 70% were observed only once. Approximately 1.3% of the sample rests with the top ten.

Results and caveats for the whole study, not just this receptor: Patient repertoires showed restricted unique TRB V-J pairs and skewed V and J gene usage, most marked in regulatory T cells. Hydrophobic residues at CDR3 positions 6 and 7 were enriched in conventional CD4+ T cells from CD3G-deficient patients, which suggests more self-reactive specificities.

The sequenced sample was conventional CD4+ T cells sorted from blood. The rearrangement joined TRBV27 to TRBJ1-4; matching of 5 bases hints at TRBD1 as the D gene. This receptor was taken from a child aged 10 to 17 with CD3G deficiency. Here is the DNA: TGTGCCAGCAGTTTATGGGGGGTGGGTAATGAAAAACTGTTTTTT. Its product reads: CASSLWGVGNEKLFF.